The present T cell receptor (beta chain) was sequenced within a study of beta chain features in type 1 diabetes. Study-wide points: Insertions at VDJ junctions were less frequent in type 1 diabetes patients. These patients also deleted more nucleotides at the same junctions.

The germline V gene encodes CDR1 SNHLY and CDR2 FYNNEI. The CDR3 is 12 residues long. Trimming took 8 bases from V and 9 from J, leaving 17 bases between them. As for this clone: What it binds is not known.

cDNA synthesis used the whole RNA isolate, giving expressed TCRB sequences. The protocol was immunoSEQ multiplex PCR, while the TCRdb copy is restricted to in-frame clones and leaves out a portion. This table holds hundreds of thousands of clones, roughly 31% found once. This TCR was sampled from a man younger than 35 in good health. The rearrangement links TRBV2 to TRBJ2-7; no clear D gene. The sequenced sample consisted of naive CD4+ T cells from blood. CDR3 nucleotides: TGTGCCAGCCTTCGAGACCTCTTCGGGCAGTACTTC. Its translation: CASLRDLFGQYF.